One sample yielded the 18 T cell receptor beta chains listed below, sequenced in a study of OX40 agonist ivuxolimab in advanced cancers. Profiling relied on immunoSEQ multiplex PCR, and the TCRdb table lists in-frame clones only, not all of them. The top ten hold 0.5% to 0.65% of the sample, which has around 100,000 clones, approximately 90% seen once. The input for sequencing was CD4+ or CD8+ T cells sorted from blood, taken in a trial of the OX40 agonist ivuxolimab. The source is an adult with an advanced solid tumor such as melanoma, head and neck, liver or kidney cancer.

The chain has TRBV5-6 and TRBJ1-3; D gene ambiguous. The germline V gene encodes CDR1 SGHDT and CDR2 YYEEEE. Trimming stripped 1 base from V and 10 bases from J, with 18 bases between. The length of the CDR3 is 15 residues. As DNA, the CDR3 is TGTGCCAGCAGCTTGTTCTCCTACACCGGGGTGACCATATATTTT. Amino acid sequence: CASSLFSYTGVTIYF.

V gene TRBV10-3 combines with J gene TRBJ1-2; a possible D gene is TRBD1 (6 bases). Trimming removed 9 bases at V and 4 bases at J, with 15 bases between. This CDR3 region has 13 residues. CDR1 and CDR2 (germline): ENHRY, SYGVKD. CDR3 DNA: TGTGCCATAACCACAGGGAGGGGCTATGGCTACACCTTC. It encodes CAITTGRGYGYTF.

The chain uses TRBV28 and TRBJ1-1; unclear D gene. V lost 6 bases to trimming and J lost 1 base, with 3 bases between them. This CDR3 region has 11 residues. Looked up from germline, CDR1 is MDHEN and CDR2 is SYDVKM. The CDR3 spells CASSWNTEAFF. The CDR3 nucleotides read TGTGCCAGCAGCTGGAACACTGAAGCTTTCTTT.

V gene TRBV6-1 combines with J gene TRBJ2-2; 8 positions match TRBD1. The CDR3 sequence is 15 residues long. V lost 10 bases to trimming and J lost 6 bases; unmatched junction nucleotides: 13. Germline V CDR1 and CDR2: MNHNS, SASEGT. The chain's CDR3 is CATVRTGSMAGELFF. The CDR3 coding sequence is TGTGCCACCGTTCGGACAGGGTCCATGGCCGGGGAGCTGTTTTTT.

The chain links TRBV30 to TRBJ2-5; D perhaps matches TRBD2 (5 bases). The CDR3 is made up of 12 amino acids. Germline CDR1 and CDR2: GTSNPN and SVGIG (reference sequence). Trimming took 3 bases from V and 4 from J, leaving 9 bases between them. The CDR3: CAWRTRGETQYF. In DNA form, the CDR3 reads TGTGCCTGGAGAACTAGAGGAGAGACCCAGTACTTC.

The chain links TRBV28 to TRBJ1-2; D may be TRBD1 (5 bases). The CDR3 loop spans 14 amino acids. V gave up 3 bases and J gave up 3 bases, with 11 bases separating them. Germline V gene lookup returns CDR1 MDHEN and CDR2 SYDVKM. Here the CDR3 reads CASSLGDPYYGYTF. CDR3 DNA sequence: TGTGCCAGCAGTTTGGGGGACCCCTACTATGGCTACACCTTC.

The chain combines TRBV19 with TRBJ1-5, with D possibly matching TRBD1 (6 bases). The CDR3 loop spans 14 amino acids. V was clipped by 5 bases and J by 0 bases, with 8 bases between them. CDR1 is LNHDA, CDR2 SQIVND, per germline (reference sequence). CDR3 in amino acids: CASSGQFSNQPQHF. The CDR3 bases are TGTGCCAGTAGTGGACAGTTTAGCAATCAGCCCCAGCATTTT.

This clone was found once. This chain connects TRBV10-2 to TRBJ2-6; the match to TRBD1 covers 8 bases. With 7 bases clipped from V and 0 bases from J, the junction kept 8 bases outside the gene matches. In germline, CDR1 is WSHSY, CDR2 SAAADI. This CDR3 has 17 amino acids. The chain's CDR3 is CASMGRQGSSGANVLTF. CDR3 nucleotide sequence: TGCGCCAGCATGGGTAGACAGGGGAGCTCTGGGGCCAACGTCCTGACTTTC.

The J gene is TRBJ2-1, the V gene TRBV7-2, with D possibly called TRBD1 or TRBD2 (6 bases each). CDR3 length equals 15 residues. Trimming took 5 bases from V and 2 from J, leaving 13 bases between them. Germline CDR1 is SGHTA and CDR2 is FQGNSA. CDR3 region: CASSPGGGTYNEQFF. CDR3 sequence (DNA): TGTGCCAGCAGCCCCGGGGGCGGGACCTACAATGAGCAGTTCTTC.

The chain carries TRBV19 and TRBJ2-5; 7 bases are a match to TRBD1. The junction had 6 bases not matched to a gene; V was cut back by 6 bases and J by 2 bases. Germline assignment: CDR1 LNHDA and CDR2 SQIVND (reference sequence). There are 14 residues in the CDR3. This CDR3 reads CASSDRDTQETQYF. In DNA, the CDR3 is TGTGCCAGTAGCGACAGGGATACTCAAGAGACCCAGTACTTC.

The V and J genes are TRBV5-1 and TRBJ1-2; 8 bases agree with TRBD1. The ends lost 4 bases at V and 3 bases at J; junction bases unmatched: 8. Looked up from germline, CDR1 is SGHRS and CDR2 is YFSETQ. The CDR3 loop spans 15 amino acids. In DNA, the CDR3 is TGCGCCAGCAGCCCCACCGGACAGGGCGACTATGGCTACACCTTC. It specifies CASSPTGQGDYGYTF.

This sequence joins TRBV25-1 and TRBJ1-1; D may be TRBD1 (5 bases). Trimming took off 1 base at V and 1 base at J, with 13 bases between the two ends. CDR3 length: 16 residues. Germline V gives CDR1 MGHDK, CDR2 SYGVNS. This chain's CDR3 is CASSESLGQRNTEAFF. The CDR3 DNA is TGTGCCAGCAGTGAATCTCTGGGGCAGAGGAACACTGAAGCTTTCTTT.

The V gene is TRBV7-9, the J gene TRBJ2-7; 8 bases are shared with TRBD1. Germline V gives CDR1 SEHNR, CDR2 FQNEAQ (reference sequence). CDR3 length: 16 amino acids. V was pared by 5 bases and J by 1 base, with 10 bases of the junction left unmatched. The CDR3 here is CASSTRLGQGSYEQYF. The CDR3 DNA is TGTGCCAGCAGCACCCGCCTCGGACAGGGTTCCTACGAGCAGTACTTC.

This clone appeared a few times. The rearrangement uses TRBV6-5 and TRBJ1-2; D may be TRBD1 (6 bases). Germline V lookup: CDR1 MNHEY, CDR2 SVGAGI. V gave up 6 bases and J gave up 8 bases, with 13 bases separating them. This CDR3 spans 12 amino acids. In DNA, the CDR3 is TGTGCCAGCAGCGAACAGGGCTGGGGCTACACCTTC. Protein: CASSEQGWGYTF.

The chain uses TRBV18 and TRBJ2-5, with D maybe TRBD2 (6 bases). Germline V lookup: CDR1 KGHSH, CDR2 LQKENI. V dropped 1 base and J dropped 5 bases, with 8 bases sitting between them. The CDR3 contains 13 residues. The DNA for the CDR3 is TGTGCCAGCTCACCACGGGGGGAGGAGACCCAGTACTTC. It is translated as CASSPRGEETQYF.

Points on this clone: At one end, the junction sequence differs from germline, possibly due to a read error. V and J are TRBV9 and TRBJ1-1; the match to TRBD1 covers 8 bases. CDR3 length: 11 residues. CDR1 is SGDLS and CDR2 is YYNGEE in the germline V gene. The CDR3 DNA reads TGTGCCAGCGGGGCAGGGGGCTTTCCGGGGTTT. This gives the protein CASGAGGFPGF.

This chain links TRBV18 with TRBJ1-4; the D is unclear. Trimming left V 1 base short and J 6 bases short, with 15 bases between. The CDR3 runs 16 residues. CDR1 and CDR2 (germline): KGHSH, LQKENI. CDR3 residues: CASSPQLTAGDEKLFF. CDR3 nucleotide sequence: TGTGCCAGCTCACCACAACTAACGGCCGGAGATGAAAAACTGTTTTTT.

This chain links TRBV4-1 with TRBJ2-1; 9 bases fit TRBD2. The CDR3 loop spans 18 amino acids. In germline, CDR1 is MGHRA, CDR2 YSYEKL. The trim removed 0 bases at V and 10 bases at J, leaving 16 bases unmatched. In DNA, the CDR3 is TGCGCCAGCAGCCAAGAGTGGAGACTAGCGGCCTCAAGGGGGGAGCAGTTCTTC. Its protein is CASSQEWRLAASRGEQFF.